This is a list of T cell receptor beta chains from one sample in a study of T cell repertoires in cytomegalovirus infection. TCRdb used MiXCR to reprocess the reads, holding one entry per CDR3 protein. The sample yields around 190,000 distinct CDR3 sequences, around 14% seen once. The material sequenced was PBMCs. These receptors all come from a human donor in good health (CMV status not recorded). Some clones in this sample may be carry-over from other donors' samples. The CDR3 runs from the conserved cysteine through the conserved F or W. D genes are given only for firm matches. The size entry is marked missing in some rows and otherwise reads once, few, many or a size class.

V gene,clone size,D gene,J gene,CDR3 protein,CDR3 DNA
TRBV6-4,many,TRBD1,TRBJ2-2,CASSVQGTGELFF,TGTGCCAGCAGCGTACAGGGGACCGGGGAGCTGTTTTTT
TRBV7-3,many,.,TRBJ2-2,CASSLRRNTGELFF,TGTGCCAGCAGCTTAAGGAGGAACACCGGGGAGCTGTTTTTT
TRBV7-2,many,.,TRBJ2-7,CASSLAGQPNYEQYF,TGTGCCAGCAGCTTAGCTGGACAGCCTAACTACGAGCAGTACTTC
TRBV7-2,many,.,TRBJ1-5,CASSPYLGSGKNQPQHF,TGTGCCAGCAGCCCTTATTTGGGATCGGGGAAAAATCAGCCCCAGCATTTT
TRBV27,few,.,TRBJ2-1,CASSLWPGDEQFF,TGTGCCAGCAGTTTATGGCCCGGGGATGAGCAGTTCTTC
TRBV2,many,.,TRBJ2-4,CASQLAKNIQYF,TGTGCCAGCCAGCTAGCCAAAAACATTCAGTACTTC
TRBV19,few,TRBD1,TRBJ2-1,CASSQGELAEQFF,TGTGCCAGTAGTCAGGGGGAATTGGCTGAGCAGTTCTTC
TRBV5-1,few,.,TRBJ2-2,CASSRTDTPNTGELFF,TGCGCCAGCAGCCGGACGGACACCCCGAACACCGGGGAGCTGTTTTTT
TRBV7-3,many,TRBD2,TRBJ2-1,CASSFGTSNEQFF,TGTGCCAGCAGCTTCGGGACTAGCAATGAGCAGTTCTTC
TRBV7-6,few,.,TRBJ2-7,CASSPGQKEQYF,TGTGCCAGCAGCCCAGGACAGAAGGAGCAGTACTTC
TRBV7-2,many,.,TRBJ1-2,CASSPSGPQVFGYTF,TGTGCCAGCAGCCCCTCAGGTCCCCAAGTCTTTGGCTACACCTTC
TRBV7-2,many,TRBD2,TRBJ2-7,CASSPGGLYEQYF,TGTGCCAGCAGTCCGGGGGGGCTCTACGAGCAGTACTTC
TRBV30,once,TRBD1,TRBJ2-7,CAWGRDRAYEQYF,TGTGCCTGGGGCCGGGACAGGGCTTACGAGCAGTACTTC
TRBV4-2,many,.,TRBJ1-1,CASSPSGANMNTEAFF,TGTGCCAGCAGCCCATCAGGCGCGAATATGAACACTGAAGCTTTCTTT
TRBV10-3,few,TRBD2,TRBJ2-5,CATTSGGGMGQETQYF,TGTGCCACGACTAGCGGGGGGGGTATGGGCCAAGAGACCCAGTACTTC
TRBV20-1,.,TRBD1,TRBJ1-4,CSARGETLGTGGEKLFF,TGCAGTGCTAGAGGGGAGACTCTCGGGACAGGGGGAGAAAAACTGTTTTTT
TRBV5-4,.,.,TRBJ2-5,CASSLSLGLQETQYF,TGTGCCAGCAGCTTGAGCCTAGGACTTCAAGAGACCCAGTACTTC
TRBV29-1,.,.,TRBJ2-5,CSSSTGKGYQETQYF,TGCAGCTCCTCAACGGGGAAGGGGTACCAAGAGACCCAGTACTTC
TRBV7-2,many,TRBD2,TRBJ2-5,CASSSRLAGAQETQYF,TGTGCCAGCAGCAGTAGACTAGCGGGAGCCCAAGAGACCCAGTACTTC
TRBV19,many,.,TRBJ2-2,CASRTDAGELFF,TGTGCCAGTCGGACAGACGCCGGGGAGCTGTTTTTT
TRBV29-1,many,.,TRBJ2-2,CSVKRDGNTGELFF,TGCAGCGTTAAGAGGGACGGTAACACCGGGGAGCTGTTTTTT
TRBV2,many,.,TRBJ2-7,CASTPFRSTYEQYF,TGTGCCAGCACCCCGTTCCGGTCCACCTACGAGCAGTACTTC
TRBV29-1,few,TRBD1,TRBJ2-4,CSVPGQGLAKNIQYF,TGCAGCGTCCCTGGACAGGGCTTAGCCAAAAACATTCAGTACTTC
TRBV12-3/TRBV12-4,few,.,TRBJ1-2,CASSPEGYTF,TGTGCCAGCAGCCCAGAAGGCTACACCTTC
TRBV10-3,many,TRBD1,TRBJ2-2,CASEPGTGNTGELFF,TGTGCCAGTGAACCCGGGACAGGGAACACCGGGGAGCTGTTTTTT
TRBV7-2,many,.,TRBJ2-1,CASSPPGHRSYNEQFF,TGTGCCAGCAGCCCCCCGGGACACCGCTCCTACAATGAGCAGTTCTTC